The rows below give T cell receptor beta chains drawn from one sample of a study of early T cells in non-severe SARS-CoV-2 infection. TCRdb recomputed calls from the 5' RACE reads with MiXCR, one row per CDR3 protein. The data contain tens of thousands of distinct CDR3 sequences, around 15% of them singletons. Sequenced input: whole blood. These receptors all stem from an adult who was a healthcare worker with PCR-confirmed SARS-CoV-2 infection or an uninfected control (not recorded which). The CDR3 runs from the conserved cysteine through the conserved F or W. Fields, in order: V gene, J gene, CDR3 length, D gene, clone size, CDR3 DNA, CDR3 protein. A D gene is named only where the DNA matches it firmly. Clone size is not always given. Where it is, it says once, few, many or a class for expanded clones.

TRBV13	TRBJ2-3	15	TRBD2	-	TGTGCCAGCAGCCAAAGCGGGAGAGTAACAGATACGCAGTATTTT	CASSQSGRVTDTQYF
TRBV23-1	TRBJ2-4	16	TRBD2	few	TGCGCCAGCAGAACTAGCGGGGCAATAGCCAAAAACATTCAGTACTTC	CASRTSGAIAKNIQYF
TRBV20-1	TRBJ2-1	16	-	few	TGCAGTGCTAGAGATCTTGAACGGGGGATTTACAATGAGCAGTTCTTC	CSARDLERGIYNEQFF
TRBV25-1	TRBJ1-2	16	-	-	TGTGCCAGCAGTGATTTCCGGGACGGTGGTGACCCTGGCTACACCTTC	CASSDFRDGGDPGYTF
TRBV20-1	TRBJ2-7	13	TRBD1	few	TGCAGTGCCGGAGAGGGACAGGCCTACGAGCAGTACTTC	CSAGEGQAYEQYF
TRBV7-8	TRBJ1-1	15	TRBD1	-	TGTGCCAGCACCTTTCCGACAGGGGGGAACACTGAAGCTTTCTTT	CASTFPTGGNTEAFF
TRBV7-9	TRBJ2-7	14	-	many	TGTGCCAGCAGCTTCCCGTACAGGATGTACGAGCAGTACTTC	CASSFPYRMYEQYF
TRBV7-9	TRBJ1-6	15	TRBD1	-	TGTGCCAGCAGCCCGGAGACAGGGACAGGTTCACCCCTCCACTTT	CASSPETGTGSPLHF
TRBV19	TRBJ2-1	16	TRBD2	few	TGTGCCAGTAGTTGGGGTAGCGGGTCTCCCTACAATGAGCAGTTCTTC	CASSWGSGSPYNEQFF
TRBV7-8	TRBJ2-2	15	-	few	TGTGCCAGCAGCCCTAGGGGGGGCGGAACCGGGGAGCTGTTTTTT	CASSPRGGGTGELFF
TRBV20-1	TRBJ2-5	20	TRBD2	-	TGCAGTGCTAGAGACCGCGGGCGGACTAGCGGGGACCTGCGCCAAGAGACCCAGTACTTC	CSARDRGRTSGDLRQETQYF
TRBV4-1	TRBJ2-7	14	-	many	TGCGCCAGCAGCGACCGGGGCAACTCCTACGAGCAGTACTTC	CASSDRGNSYEQYF
TRBV6-5	TRBJ2-5	14	-	few	TGTGCCAGCAGTTTCCCTGGCAGCCAAGAGACCCAGTACTTC	CASSFPGSQETQYF
TRBV7-9	TRBJ1-3	15	-	-	TGTGCCAGCAGCCCTCAGTCAGGCTCTGGAAACACCATATATTTT	CASSPQSGSGNTIYF
TRBV29-1	TRBJ2-1	14	TRBD2	-	TGCAGCGCCAAACCTAGCGGGAGCAGGGATGAGCAGTTCTTC	CSAKPSGSRDEQFF
TRBV6-1	TRBJ2-7	14	-	many	TGTGCCAGCAGTATTGGGACTGAACCATACGAGCAGTACTTC	CASSIGTEPYEQYF
TRBV7-9	TRBJ2-3	13	-	few	TGTGCCAGCAGATTCGAGAGCACAGATACGCAGTATTTT	CASRFESTDTQYF
TRBV7-2	TRBJ2-5	16	TRBD2	-	TGTGCCAGCAGCTTCGAACCTAGCGGGGCTGCTGAGACCCAGTACTTC	CASSFEPSGAAETQYF
TRBV5-4	TRBJ1-2	16	TRBD1	-	TGTGCCAGCAGCCTCGGTAACTGGGGACAGGGTTATGGCTACACCTTC	CASSLGNWGQGYGYTF
TRBV2	TRBJ1-5	16	-	few	TGTGCCAGCAGTAATCGTGGGGCGAGTGGAGATCAGCCCCAGCATTTT	CASSNRGASGDQPQHF
TRBV7-9	TRBJ2-3	15	TRBD1	few	TGTGCCAGCAGCGCGAGGACAGGAAAGGCAGATACGCAGTATTTT	CASSARTGKADTQYF
TRBV29-1	TRBJ1-1	14	-	-	TGCAGCGTTTTTGGGGGGGGAATGAACACTGAAGCTTTCTTT	CSVFGGGMNTEAFF
TRBV12-3/TRBV12-4	TRBJ1-5	15	-	-	TGTGCCAGCAGTCAAAGTGGAGTCAGCAATCAGCCCCAGCATTTT	CASSQSGVSNQPQHF
TRBV7-9	TRBJ2-1	16	-	few	TGTGCCAGCAGCGAAGGCCGGACTCTAGTCTACAATGAGCAGTTCTTC	CASSEGRTLVYNEQFF
TRBV29-1	TRBJ1-3	17	TRBD1	many	TGCAGCCCACCCCGGGACAGGGGGCAAAGTGACGGAAACACCATATATTTT	CSPPRDRGQSDGNTIYF
TRBV7-8	TRBJ1-4	14	TRBD1	few	TGTGCCAGCAGCTTAAGGGACAGGCTCGAAAAACTGTTTTTT	CASSLRDRLEKLFF
TRBV12-5	TRBJ1-1	14	-	-	TGTGCTAGTGGTCTATCAGGGTTTTCTCCCCCAGCTTTCTTT	CASGLSGFSPPAFF
TRBV28	TRBJ1-6	12	TRBD1	many	TGTGCCAGCAGTGTGACAGGGAGGATAGGGGACTTT	CASSVTGRIGDF
TRBV30	TRBJ1-2	13	-	few	TGTGCCTGGACACCCCAGAATAACTATGGCTACACCTTC	CAWTPQNNYGYTF
TRBV9	TRBJ1-1	15	-	-	TGTGCCAGCAGCGTTCCCCCCCCGACAGACACTGAAGCTTTCTTT	CASSVPPPTDTEAFF
TRBV4-1	TRBJ2-7	16	TRBD2	-	TGCGCCAGCAGCCAAGACCAGCGGGGGGGCTCCTACGAGCAGTACTTC	CASSQDQRGGSYEQYF
TRBV9	TRBJ1-2	15	-	few	TGTGCCAGCAGCGTAGGGCATCAGAACACCTATGGCTACACCTTC	CASSVGHQNTYGYTF
TRBV24-1	TRBJ1-2	13	-	-	TGTGCCACCAGTGAAAACAGAAACTATGGCTACACCTTC	CATSENRNYGYTF
TRBV11-2	TRBJ1-1	15	-	-	TGTGCCAGCAGCTTAGTGGCAGGGGTGAACACTGAAGCTTTCTTT	CASSLVAGVNTEAFF
TRBV7-8	TRBJ2-2	14	-	few	TGTGCCAGCAGCAACAGGGTGTGGACCGGGGAGCTGTTTTTT	CASSNRVWTGELFF
TRBV4-1	TRBJ1-1	18	-	few	TGCGCCAGCAGCCATCAGCCGTCGGTGCCCCGTTTGTACACTGAAGCTTTCTTT	CASSHQPSVPRLYTEAFF
TRBV29-1	TRBJ2-5	14	-	-	TGCAGCGTTGACGCTGGGACTGACCAAGAGACCCAGTACTTC	CSVDAGTDQETQYF
TRBV27	TRBJ1-5	13	-	many	TGTGCCAGCAGTTATAGTAGCAATCAGCCCCAGCATTTT	CASSYSSNQPQHF
TRBV5-5	TRBJ2-7	15	TRBD1	few	TGTGCCAGCAGGGACCGGGACAGGAGCTCCTACGAGCAGTACTTC	CASRDRDRSSYEQYF
TRBV7-9	TRBJ2-1	15	-	few	TGTGCCAGCAGCCCGCTCCGGGACTTCCACAATGAGCAGTTCTTC	CASSPLRDFHNEQFF
TRBV9	TRBJ2-7	14	-	-	TGTGCCAGCAGCGTAGATGAAAGACGCGGCGAGCAGTACTTC	CASSVDERRGEQYF
TRBV6-1	TRBJ2-1	12	-	-	TGTGCCAGCAGTGACAGGGCGGATGAGCAGTTCTTC	CASSDRADEQFF
TRBV5-4	TRBJ1-1	10	-	many	TGTGCCAGCAGCTTGGTGGATGCTTTCTTT	CASSLVDAFF
TRBV28	TRBJ2-7	14	-	few	TGTGCCAGCAGCTCAGGTGCGGGACTCGGGGAGCAGTACTTC	CASSSGAGLGEQYF
TRBV15	TRBJ2-3	14	-	-	TGTGCCACCAGCAGCAAACCTTACACAGATACGCAGTATTTT	CATSSKPYTDTQYF
TRBV7-9	TRBJ2-5	13	-	-	TGTGCCAGCAGCTTAAACAGGGACGAGACCCAGTACTTC	CASSLNRDETQYF
TRBV5-1	TRBJ1-1	14	-	few	TGCGCCAGCAGCACCGGGACACTGAACACTGAAGTTTTCTTT	CASSTGTLNTEVFF
TRBV29-1	TRBJ1-2	11	-	-	TGCAGCGTTGACACGAGCAGGGGCTACACCTTC	CSVDTSRGYTF
TRBV10-3	TRBJ1-1	13	-	once	TGTGCCATCAGTGACGGTACGAACACTGAAGCTTTCTTT	CAISDGTNTEAFF
TRBV11-2	TRBJ2-3	14	TRBD2	-	TGTGCCAGCAGCCACCGACTAGCGGCAGATACGCAGTATTTT	CASSHRLAADTQYF
TRBV29-1	TRBJ2-7	12	-	many	TGCAGCGTTCCCCTAGGAGGGATAGGGCAGTACTTC	CSVPLGGIGQYF
TRBV27	TRBJ1-5	15	TRBD1	-	TGTGCCAGCAGGGGGACAGTGGGGGCAAGTCAGCCCCAGCATTTT	CASRGTVGASQPQHF
TRBV7-6	TRBJ2-3	15	TRBD2	few	TGTGCCAGCAGACTAGCGGGGCCCGGCACAGATACGCAGTATTTT	CASRLAGPGTDTQYF
TRBV30	TRBJ2-2	14	TRBD1	few	TGTGCCTCCCAGACAGGGATGGGGACCGGGGAGCTGTTTTTT	CASQTGMGTGELFF
TRBV7-3	TRBJ2-4	15	-	-	TGTGCCAGCAGCTTACAGGGGACAGCCAAAAACATTCAGTACTTC	CASSLQGTAKNIQYF